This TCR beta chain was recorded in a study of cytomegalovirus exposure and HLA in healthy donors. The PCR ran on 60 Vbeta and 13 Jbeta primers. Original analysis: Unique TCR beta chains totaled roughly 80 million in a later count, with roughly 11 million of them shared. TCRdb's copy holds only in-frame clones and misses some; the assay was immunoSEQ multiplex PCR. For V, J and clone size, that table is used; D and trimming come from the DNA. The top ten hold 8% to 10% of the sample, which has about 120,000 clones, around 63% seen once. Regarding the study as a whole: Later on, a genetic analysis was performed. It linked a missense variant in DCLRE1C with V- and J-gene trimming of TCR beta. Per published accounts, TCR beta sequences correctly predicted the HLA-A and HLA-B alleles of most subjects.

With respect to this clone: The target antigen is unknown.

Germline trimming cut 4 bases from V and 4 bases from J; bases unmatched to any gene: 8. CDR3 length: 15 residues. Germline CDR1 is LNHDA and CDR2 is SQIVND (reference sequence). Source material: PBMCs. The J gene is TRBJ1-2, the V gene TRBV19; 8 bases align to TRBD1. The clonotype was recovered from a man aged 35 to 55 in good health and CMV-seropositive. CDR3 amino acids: CASSTGRGQGYGYTF. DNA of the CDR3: TGTGCCAGTAGTACCGGCAGGGGGCAGGGCTATGGCTACACCTTC.